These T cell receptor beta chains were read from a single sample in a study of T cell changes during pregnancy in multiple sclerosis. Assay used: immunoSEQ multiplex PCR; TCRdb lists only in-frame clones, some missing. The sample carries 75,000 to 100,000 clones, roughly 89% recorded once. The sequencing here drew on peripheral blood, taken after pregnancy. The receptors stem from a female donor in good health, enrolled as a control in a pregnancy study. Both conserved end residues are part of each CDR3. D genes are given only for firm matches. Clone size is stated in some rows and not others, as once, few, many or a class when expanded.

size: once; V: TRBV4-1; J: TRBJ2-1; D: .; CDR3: CASSQREQDEQFF; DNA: TGCGCCAGCAGCCAGAGGGAGCAGGATGAGCAGTTCTTC
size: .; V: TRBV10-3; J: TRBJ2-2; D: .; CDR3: CAISGGDPNTGELFF; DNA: TGTGCCATCAGTGGCGGGGACCCCAACACCGGGGAGCTGTTTTTT
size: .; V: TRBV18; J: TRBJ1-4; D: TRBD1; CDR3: CASSPGTGPRGGKLFF; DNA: TGTGCCAGCTCACCGGGGACAGGGCCTCGAGGTGGGAAACTGTTTTTT
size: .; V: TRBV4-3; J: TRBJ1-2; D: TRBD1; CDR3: CASSQGNYILTGQDYGYTF; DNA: TGCGCCAGCAGCCAGGGGAATTACATACTTACGGGACAGGACTATGGCTACACCTTC
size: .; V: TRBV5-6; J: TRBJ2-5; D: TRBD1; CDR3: CASSFPNRGLETQYF; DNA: TGTGCCAGCAGCTTCCCGAATAGGGGGCTGGAGACCCAGTACTTC
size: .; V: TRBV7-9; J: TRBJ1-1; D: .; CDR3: CASSLVGSTEAFF; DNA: TGTGCCAGCAGCTTAGTTGGGAGCACTGAAGCTTTCTTT
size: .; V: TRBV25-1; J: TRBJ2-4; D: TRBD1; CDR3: CASTTGAGNIQYF; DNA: TGTGCCAGCACTACAGGGGCGGGAAACATTCAGTACTTC
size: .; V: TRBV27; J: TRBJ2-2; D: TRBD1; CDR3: CASTLRLDRANTGELFF; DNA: TGTGCCAGCACCCTTAGGCTGGACAGGGCGAACACCGGGGAGCTGTTTTTT
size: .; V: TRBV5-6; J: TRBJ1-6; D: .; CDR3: CASSSWGLTDSPLHF; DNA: TGTGCCAGCAGCTCGTGGGGCCTGACGGATTCACCCCTCCACTTT
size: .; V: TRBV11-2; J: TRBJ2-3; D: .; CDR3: CASRSLERSTDTQYF; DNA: TGTGCCAGCAGGTCCTTGGAGCGGAGCACAGATACGCAGTATTTT
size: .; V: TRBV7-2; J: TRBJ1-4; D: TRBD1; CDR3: CASSLTLAGGATNEKLFF; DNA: TGTGCCAGCAGCTTAACCTTAGCAGGGGGTGCAACTAATGAAAAACTGTTTTTT
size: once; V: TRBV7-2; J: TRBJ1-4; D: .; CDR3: CASSLGLAGTNEKLFF; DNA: TGTGCCAGCAGCTTAGGTTTGGCAGGCACTAATGAAAAACTGTTTTTT
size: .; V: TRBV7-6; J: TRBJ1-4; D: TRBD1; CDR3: CASSPGGSGEKLFF; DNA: TGTGCCAGCAGCCCAGGGGGAAGCGGGGAAAAACTGTTTTTT
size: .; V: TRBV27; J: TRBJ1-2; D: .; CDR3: CASSLGENYGYTF; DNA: TGTGCCAGCAGTCTAGGTGAGAACTATGGCTACACCTTC
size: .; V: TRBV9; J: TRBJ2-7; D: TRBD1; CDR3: CASSVGDREYEQYF; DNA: TGTGCCAGCAGCGTAGGGGACAGGGAGTACGAGCAGTACTTC
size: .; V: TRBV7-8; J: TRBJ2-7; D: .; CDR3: CASSPGQGFEQYF; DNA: TGTGCCAGCAGCCCGGGGCAGGGGTTCGAGCAGTACTTC